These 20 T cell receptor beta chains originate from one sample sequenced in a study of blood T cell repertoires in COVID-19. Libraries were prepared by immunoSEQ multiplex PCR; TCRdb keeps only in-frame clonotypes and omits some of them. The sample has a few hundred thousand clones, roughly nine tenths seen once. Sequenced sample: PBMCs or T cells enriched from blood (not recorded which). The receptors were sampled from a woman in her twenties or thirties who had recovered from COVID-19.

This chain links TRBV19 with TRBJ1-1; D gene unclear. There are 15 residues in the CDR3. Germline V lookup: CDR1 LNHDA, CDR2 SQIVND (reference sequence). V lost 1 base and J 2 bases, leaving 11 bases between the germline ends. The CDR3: CASSIVARKNTEAFF. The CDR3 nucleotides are TGTGCCAGTAGTATAGTGGCACGAAAAAACACTGAAGCTTTCTTT. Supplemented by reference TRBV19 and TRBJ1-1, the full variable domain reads DGGITQSPKYLFRKEGQNVTLSCEQNLNHDAMYWYRQDPGQGLRLIYYSQIVNDFQKGDIAEGYSVSREKKESFPLTVTSAQKNPTAFYLCASSIVARKNTEAFFGQGTRLTVV.

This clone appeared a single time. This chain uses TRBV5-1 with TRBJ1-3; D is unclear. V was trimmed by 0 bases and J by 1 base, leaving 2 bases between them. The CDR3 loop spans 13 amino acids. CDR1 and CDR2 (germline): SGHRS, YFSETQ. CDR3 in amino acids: CASSLASGNTIYF. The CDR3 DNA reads TGCGCCAGCAGCTTGGCTTCTGGAAACACCATATATTTT.

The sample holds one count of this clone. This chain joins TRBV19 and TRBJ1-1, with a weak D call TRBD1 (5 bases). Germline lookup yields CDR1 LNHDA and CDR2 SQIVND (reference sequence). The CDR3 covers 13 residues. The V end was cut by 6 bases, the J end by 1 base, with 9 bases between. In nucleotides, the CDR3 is TGTGCCAGTAGACACCAGGGGAACACTGAAGCTTTCTTT. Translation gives CASRHQGNTEAFF. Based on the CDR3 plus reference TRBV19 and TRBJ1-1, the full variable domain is DGGITQSPKYLFRKEGQNVTLSCEQNLNHDAMYWYRQDPGQGLRLIYYSQIVNDFQKGDIAEGYSVSREKKESFPLTVTSAQKNPTAFYLCASRHQGNTEAFFGQGTRLTVV.

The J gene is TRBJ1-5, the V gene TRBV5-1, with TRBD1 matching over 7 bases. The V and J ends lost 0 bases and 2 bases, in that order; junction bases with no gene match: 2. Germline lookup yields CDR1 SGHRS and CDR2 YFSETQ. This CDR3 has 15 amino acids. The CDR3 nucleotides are TGCGCCAGCAGCTTGGAGGGGGCCCGCAATCAGCCCCAGCATTTT. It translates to CASSLEGARNQPQHF.

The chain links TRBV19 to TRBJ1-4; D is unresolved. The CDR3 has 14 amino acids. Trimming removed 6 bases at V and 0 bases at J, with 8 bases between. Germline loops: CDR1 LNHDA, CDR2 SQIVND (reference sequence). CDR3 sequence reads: CASSKIATNEKLFF. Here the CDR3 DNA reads TGTGCCAGTAGCAAAATTGCAACTAATGAAAAACTGTTTTTT.

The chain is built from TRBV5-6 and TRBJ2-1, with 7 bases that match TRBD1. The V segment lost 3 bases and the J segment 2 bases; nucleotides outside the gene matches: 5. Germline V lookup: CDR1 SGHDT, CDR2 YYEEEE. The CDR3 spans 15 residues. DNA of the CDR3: TGTGCCAGCAGCTGGGGGACAGACACCTACAATGAGCAGTTCTTC. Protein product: CASSWGTDTYNEQFF. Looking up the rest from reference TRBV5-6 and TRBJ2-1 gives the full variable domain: DAGVTQSPTHLIKTRGQQVTLRCSPKSGHDTVSWYQQALGQGPQFIFQYYEEEERQRGNFPDRFSGHQFPNYSSELNVNALLLGDSALYLCASSWGTDTYNEQFFGPGTRLTVL.

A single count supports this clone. The DNA of the CDR3 is TGTGCCAGCAGCACGGGACTAGCGGGGCAGGGGGATACGCAGTATTTT. This sequence encodes CASSTGLAGQGDTQYF. V is TRBV7-9 and J is TRBJ2-3; 13 positions match TRBD2. After removal of 5 bases from V and 6 bases from J, the junction contained 8 bases not matched to a gene. The CDR3 has 16 residues. Germline-derived CDR1 and CDR2 are SEHNR and FQNEAQ (reference sequence).

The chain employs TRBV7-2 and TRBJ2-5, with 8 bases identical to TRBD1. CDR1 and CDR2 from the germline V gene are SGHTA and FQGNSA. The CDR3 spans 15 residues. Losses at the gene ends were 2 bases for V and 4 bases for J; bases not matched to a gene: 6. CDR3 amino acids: CASSLLVGQGETQYF. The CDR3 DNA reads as TGTGCCAGCAGCTTACTCGTCGGACAGGGAGAGACCCAGTACTTC.

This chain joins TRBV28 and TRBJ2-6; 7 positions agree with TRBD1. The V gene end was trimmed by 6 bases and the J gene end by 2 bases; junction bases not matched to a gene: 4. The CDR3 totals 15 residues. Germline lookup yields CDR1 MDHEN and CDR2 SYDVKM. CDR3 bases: TGTGCCAGCAGCCCTACAGGGGCTGGGGCCAACGTCCTGACTTTC. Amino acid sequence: CASSPTGAGANVLTF. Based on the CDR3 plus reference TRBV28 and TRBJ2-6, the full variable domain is DVKVTQSSRYLVKRTGEKVFLECVQDMDHENMFWYRQDPGLGLRLIYFSYDVKMKEKGDIPEGYSVSREKKERFSLILESASTNQTSMYLCASSPTGAGANVLTFGAGSRLTVL.

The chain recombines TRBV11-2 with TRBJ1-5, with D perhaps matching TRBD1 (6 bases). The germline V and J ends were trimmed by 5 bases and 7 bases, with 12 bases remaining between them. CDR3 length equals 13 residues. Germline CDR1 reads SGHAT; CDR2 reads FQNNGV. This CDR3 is CASSRGAGQPQHF. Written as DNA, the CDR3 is TGTGCCAGCAGCCGGGGGGCAGGGCAGCCCCAGCATTTT.

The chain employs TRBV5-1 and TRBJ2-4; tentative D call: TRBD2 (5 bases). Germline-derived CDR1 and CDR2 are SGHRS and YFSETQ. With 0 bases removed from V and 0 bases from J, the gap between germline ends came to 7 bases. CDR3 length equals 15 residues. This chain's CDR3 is CASSLGGLAKNIQYF. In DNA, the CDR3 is TGCGCCAGCAGCTTGGGCGGGTTAGCCAAAAACATTCAGTACTTC.

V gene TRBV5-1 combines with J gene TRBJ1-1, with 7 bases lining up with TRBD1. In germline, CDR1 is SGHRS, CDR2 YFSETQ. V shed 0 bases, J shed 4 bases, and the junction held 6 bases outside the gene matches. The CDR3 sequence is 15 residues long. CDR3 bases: TGCGCCAGCAGCTTGGTAGCGACAGGGTCCACTGAAGCTTTCTTT. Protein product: CASSLVATGSTEAFF.

The CDR3 sequence: CAISESRGLDYGYTF. In nucleotides, the CDR3 is TGTGCCATCAGTGAGTCGAGGGGGCTAGACTATGGCTACACCTTC. This chain uses TRBV10-3 with TRBJ1-2; 7 bases are shared with TRBD1. Germline CDR1 reads ENHRY; CDR2 reads SYGVKD. The CDR3 spans 15 residues. The J segment lost 3 bases and the V segment lost 0 bases, leaving 4 bases of the junction unmatched.

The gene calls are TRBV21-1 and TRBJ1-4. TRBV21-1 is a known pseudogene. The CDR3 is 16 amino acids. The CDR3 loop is CASSKCPCGSNEKLFF. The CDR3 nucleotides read TGTGCCAGCAGCAAATGCCCCTGCGGCTCTAATGAAAAACTGTTTTTT.

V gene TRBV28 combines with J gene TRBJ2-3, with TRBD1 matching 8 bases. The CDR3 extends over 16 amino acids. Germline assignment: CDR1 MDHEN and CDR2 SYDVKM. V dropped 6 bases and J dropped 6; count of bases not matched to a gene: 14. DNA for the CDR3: TGTGCCAGCAGCTCCCCCCAGGACAGGGTGATGGATACGCAGTATTTT. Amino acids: CASSSPQDRVMDTQYF.

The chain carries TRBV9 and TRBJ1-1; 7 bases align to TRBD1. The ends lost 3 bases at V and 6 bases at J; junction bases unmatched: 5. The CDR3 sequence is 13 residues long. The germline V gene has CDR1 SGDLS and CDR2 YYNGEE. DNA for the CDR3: TGTGCCAGCAGCGGGACAGGTCGGGCTGAAGCTTTCTTT. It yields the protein CASSGTGRAEAFF.

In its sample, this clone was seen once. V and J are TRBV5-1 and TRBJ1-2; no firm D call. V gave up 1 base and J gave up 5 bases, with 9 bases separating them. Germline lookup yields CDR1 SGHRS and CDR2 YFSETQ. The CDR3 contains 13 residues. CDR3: CASSLSQLYGYTF. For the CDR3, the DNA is TGCGCCAGCAGCTTGTCACAGTTATATGGCTACACCTTC. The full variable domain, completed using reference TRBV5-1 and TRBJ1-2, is KAGVTQTPRYLIKTRGQQVTLSCSPISGHRSVSWYQQTPGQGLQFLFEYFSETQRNKGNFPGRFSGRQFSNSRSEMNVSTLELGDSALYLCASSLSQLYGYTFGSGTRLTVV.

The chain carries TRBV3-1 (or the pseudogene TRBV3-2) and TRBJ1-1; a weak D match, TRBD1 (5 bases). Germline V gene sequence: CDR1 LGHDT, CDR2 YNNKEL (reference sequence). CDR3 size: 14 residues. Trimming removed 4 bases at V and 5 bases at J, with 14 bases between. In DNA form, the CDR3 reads TGTGCCAGCAGCCCAAACAGGATCGAAACTGAAGCTTTCTTT. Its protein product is CASSPNRIETEAFF.

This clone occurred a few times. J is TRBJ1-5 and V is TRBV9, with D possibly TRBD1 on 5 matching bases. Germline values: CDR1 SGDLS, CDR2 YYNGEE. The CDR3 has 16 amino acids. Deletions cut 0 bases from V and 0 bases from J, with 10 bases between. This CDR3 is CASSVVGGTSNQPQHF. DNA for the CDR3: TGTGCCAGCAGCGTAGTGGGGGGGACTAGCAATCAGCCCCAGCATTTT.

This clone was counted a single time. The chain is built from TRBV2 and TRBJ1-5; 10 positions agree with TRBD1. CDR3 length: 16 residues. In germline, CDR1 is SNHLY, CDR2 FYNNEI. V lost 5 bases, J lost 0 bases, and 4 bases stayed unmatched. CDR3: CASSPTGGHSNQPQHF. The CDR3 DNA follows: TGTGCCAGCAGTCCGACAGGGGGCCATAGCAATCAGCCCCAGCATTTT.